This TCR beta chain was recovered during a study of vaccination effects on CD4 cells after COVID-19. Details on this clone: The target antigen is unknown.

ViraFEST used viral peptide pools to expand antigen-specific CD4+ T cells before sequencing. The authors isolated CD4+ T cells after roughly eleven days of culture. Neither prior SARS-CoV-2 infection nor positive nucleocapsid antibodies were present in the vaccine recipients. The germline gives CDR1 LNHDA, CDR2 SQIVND (reference sequence). The junction had 3 bases not matched to a gene; V was cut back by 4 bases and J by 2 bases. The length of the CDR3 is 15 residues. Sequencing was performed with immunoSEQ multiplex PCR; in TCRdb, only in-frame clones are kept and a portion is missing. The table shows 20,000 to 25,000 clones, with 73% occurring only once. General study findings and limits: Early timepoints after infection were absent, and convalescent patients were few in the study.

The receptor comes from a human donor who received a COVID-19 vaccine. The sequenced sample was CD4+ T cells from PBMCs cultured with HCoV-NL63 spike peptides, obtained before COVID-19 vaccination. This chain connects TRBV19 to TRBJ2-7; TRBD2 agrees at 12 bases. Written as DNA, the CDR3 is TGTGCCAGTAGTACGTCTAGCGGGAGGGCCTACGAGCAGTACTTC. Protein product: CASSTSSGRAYEQYF.